The 24 T cell receptor beta chains below come from one sample, sequenced in a study of T cells in Graves' hyperthyroidism and ophthalmopathy. It was RNA transcripts that yielded the amplified TCR beta CDR3 regions. HTBI primers were used for first-round RT-PCR of the TCR CDR3. TCRdb reprocessed the multiplex PCR reads via MiXCR and lists one record per CDR3 protein. Of a few hundred thousand distinct CDR3 sequences listed, around 45% were seen once; the top ten hold about 8%. The specimen sequenced was peripheral blood or thyroid tissue (not recorded which). Every receptor here comes from a woman aged 18 to 35 with Graves' hyperthyroidism.

This clonotype was counted a few times. The J gene is TRBJ2-7, the V gene TRBV27, with 9 bases fitting TRBD2. Germline V gene lookup returns CDR1 MNHEY and CDR2 SMNVEV (reference sequence). CDR3 length: 16 residues. The ends lost 1 base at V and 6 bases at J; junction bases unmatched: 10. The CDR3: CASSLFSGGRGGEQYF. In DNA, the CDR3 is TGTGCCAGCAGTTTATTCTCGGGCGGGAGGGGTGGCGAGCAGTACTTC.

The chain uses TRBV7-9 and TRBJ1-1; maybe TRBD1 (5 bases). The CDR3 covers 11 residues. V dropped 3 bases and J dropped 11 bases, with 10 bases sitting between them. Germline assignment: CDR1 SEHNR and CDR2 FQNEAQ (reference sequence). The CDR3 DNA sequence: TGTGCCAGCAGCTTGGGGGGAATGGCTTTCTTT. It codes for CASSLGGMAFF. The whole variable domain, remainder taken from reference TRBV7-9 and TRBJ1-1, is DTGVSQNPRHKITKRGQNVTFRCDPISEHNRLYWYRQTLGQGPEFLTYFQNEAQLEKSRLLSDRFSAERPKGSFSTLEIQRTEQGDSAMYLCASSLGGMAFFGQGTRLTVV.

A word on this clonotype: This sequence may be a read error, since a much larger clone differs from it by one base. The CDR3 DNA reads as TGTGCCAGTGAACCGACAGGGGGCGTACATGGCTACACCTTC. As protein: CASEPTGGVHGYTF. The chain employs TRBV19 and TRBJ1-2; TRBD1 agrees at 10 bases. Per the germline V gene, CDR1 is LNHDA and CDR2 is SQIVND (reference sequence). CDR3 size: 14 residues. The junction had 9 bases not matched to a gene; V was cut back by 8 bases and J by 6 bases.

This clonotype was recorded many times. V gene TRBV2 combines with J gene TRBJ2-1; TRBD2 aligns across 9 bases. Germline loops: CDR1 SNHLY, CDR2 FYNNEI. The CDR3 spans 14 residues. J was trimmed by 11 bases and V by 3 bases; bases with no gene match: 8. The CDR3 reads CASSEGTSKRQQFF. For the CDR3, the DNA is TGTGCCAGCAGTGAGGGGACTAGCAAAAGGCAGCAGTTCTTC.

There are a few counts of this clonotype. The chain employs TRBV29-1 and TRBJ2-5; D gene uncertain. The V and J ends lost 1 base and 11 bases respectively, with 23 bases between them. CDR1 is SQVTM and CDR2 is ANQGSEA in the germline V gene. CDR3 length equals 15 residues. DNA for the CDR3: TGCAGCGTTGAAGTACTTAGGAGTCGCACAGATACGCAGTACTTC. This encodes CSVEVLRSRTDTQYF.

The chain has TRBV5-1 and TRBJ1-6; D gene unclear. Germline values: CDR1 SGHRS, CDR2 YFSETQ. Trimming removed 4 bases at V and 9 bases at J, with 11 bases between. The CDR3 runs 13 residues. CDR3 bases: TGCGCCAGCAGCGAGGACGGAGGTTCACCCCTCCACTTT. Its protein is CASSEDGGSPLHF.

This clonotype has ten or more counts. The V call is TRBV7-8, the J call TRBJ2-5, with a tentative D call TRBD2 (5 bases). This CDR3 has 13 residues. V lost 5 bases and J lost 5, with 12 bases in between. CDR1 is SGHVS, CDR2 FQNEAQ, per germline. The CDR3 DNA reads TGTGCCAGCAGCAACATTATAGCGGAGACCCAGTACTTC. Protein product: CASSNIIAETQYF. The full variable domain, with the rest looked up from reference TRBV7-8 and TRBJ2-5, is GAGVSQSPRYKVAKRGQDVALRCDPISGHVSLFWYQQALGQGPEFLTYFQNEAQLDKSGLPSDRFFAERPEGSVSTLKIQRTQQEDSAVYLCASSNIIAETQYFGPGTRLLVL.

The CDR3 nucleotides read TGCAGCGTTGAAGAACAGGGAGACACTGAAGCTTTCTTT. It is translated as CSVEEQGDTEAFF. This rearrangement joins TRBV29-1 to TRBJ1-1; D is possibly TRBD1 (6 bases). The CDR3 runs 13 residues. The germline V gene has CDR1 SQVTM and CDR2 ANQGSEA. V was clipped by 0 bases and J by 3 bases, with 8 bases between them.

This clonotype was recorded at least ten times. V and J are TRBV4-2 and TRBJ1-5; D is unresolved. V gave up 0 bases and J gave up 4 bases, with 13 bases separating them. Germline V gene sequence: CDR1 LGHNA, CDR2 YNFKEQ. The CDR3 has 16 residues. CDR3 region: CASSQDTWVGNQPQHF. CDR3 sequence (DNA): TGTGCCAGCAGCCAAGATACGTGGGTTGGAAATCAGCCCCAGCATTTT.

V and J are TRBV10-3 and TRBJ1-6, with 8 bases lining up with TRBD1. V shed 7 bases and J 8 bases; nucleotides not matched to a gene: 4. This CDR3 contains 13 residues. Per the germline V gene, CDR1 is ENHRY and CDR2 is SYGVKD. The CDR3 reads CAINRQGYSPLHF. The CDR3 DNA is TGTGCCATCAATCGACAGGGGTATTCACCCCTCCACTTT.

The table lists this clonotype with a few counts. This sequence joins TRBV29-1 and TRBJ2-1, with D possibly being TRBD1 (5 bases). The CDR3 covers 14 residues. CDR1 is SQVTM, CDR2 ANQGSEA, per germline. Trimming took 6 bases from V and 0 from J, leaving 12 bases between them. The CDR3 sequence: CSVDTGVSYNEQFF. CDR3 DNA: TGCAGCGTCGATACAGGCGTCTCCTACAATGAGCAGTTCTTC.

The sample holds many counts of this clonotype. The gene calls are TRBV7-9 and TRBJ2-2, with D perhaps TRBD1 (6 bases). Germline-derived CDR1 and CDR2 are SEHNR and FQNEAQ (reference sequence). V shed 8 bases and J shed 5 bases, with 6 bases lying between them. The CDR3 is 11 residues long. The CDR3 DNA follows: TGTGCCAGCCAGGGGACCGGGGAGCTGTTTTTT. Translated, it gives CASQGTGELFF.

This clonotype was counted between two and nine times. The V gene is TRBV2, the J gene TRBJ2-5; 7 bases are shared with TRBD1. CDR3 length: 14 amino acids. After removal of 6 bases from V and 1 base from J, the junction contained 5 bases not matched to a gene. From germline, CDR1 is SNHLY and CDR2 FYNNEI. The CDR3 here is CASSTGQTQETQYF. The CDR3 nucleotides read TGTGCCAGCAGCACGGGACAGACCCAAGAGACCCAGTACTTC.

This clonotype was observed a few times. The rearrangement joins TRBV30 to TRBJ2-7; 7 nucleotides match TRBD2. CDR3 length: 15 residues. The trim removed 0 bases at V and 3 bases at J, leaving 8 bases unmatched. The germline gives CDR1 GTSNPN, CDR2 SVGIG (reference sequence). The chain's CDR3 is CAWSVRETSFYEQYF. The CDR3 bases are TGTGCCTGGAGTGTACGGGAGACTAGCTTCTACGAGCAGTACTTC.

The J gene is TRBJ2-7, the V gene TRBV6-5, with 7 bases fitting TRBD2. V shed 1 base and J 1 base; nucleotides not matched to a gene: 7. Germline CDR1 is MNHEY and CDR2 is SVGAGI. This CDR3 is 16 amino acids long. CDR3 in amino acids: CASSYFAGTTSYEQYF. CDR3 DNA sequence: TGTGCCAGCAGTTACTTTGCCGGGACTACTTCCTACGAGCAGTACTTC.

In its sample, this clonotype was seen many times. The chain has TRBV10-3 and TRBJ1-1; 7 bases fit TRBD1. Germline loops: CDR1 ENHRY, CDR2 SYGVKD. The CDR3 has 16 amino acids. Unmatched junction bases numbered 11, after V lost 7 bases and J lost 0 bases. The CDR3 nucleotides read TGTGCCATCAACTCACCGGGACAGAGCATGAACACTGAAGCTTTCTTT. It specifies CAINSPGQSMNTEAFF.

V is TRBV2 and J is TRBJ2-5; 7 nucleotides agree with TRBD2. This CDR3 is built from 13 residues. J lost 5 bases, V lost 7 bases, and 7 bases had no gene match. The V gene's germline CDR1 is SNHLY and CDR2 FYNNEI. The chain's CDR3 is CASTLGGSETQYF. The CDR3 DNA follows: TGTGCCAGCACCCTGGGGGGGAGTGAGACCCAGTACTTC.

This chain joins TRBV7-9 and TRBJ1-1; possible D gene TRBD1, 5 bases. Germline CDR1 SEHNR, CDR2 FQNEAQ (reference sequence). CDR3 length: 15 amino acids. Trimming pared 5 bases from V and 7 bases from J, leaving 20 bases between. CDR3 bases: TGTGCCAGCAGCCTGGGACTAGCGGCGATCAATGAAGCTTTCTTT. This encodes CASSLGLAAINEAFF.

This clonotype has at least ten counts. CDR3 sequence reads: CASSQRTSGRAAGELFF. The CDR3 DNA reads as TGCGCCAGCAGCCAAAGGACTAGCGGGAGGGCCGCCGGGGAGCTGTTTTTT. This chain joins TRBV4-1 and TRBJ2-2; 15 bases fit TRBD2. Germline CDR1 and CDR2: MGHRA and YSYEKL. CDR3 length: 17 amino acids. The ends lost 2 bases at V and 6 bases at J; junction bases unmatched: 4.

V gene TRBV7-8 combines with J gene TRBJ2-3, with D perhaps being TRBD1 or TRBD2 (6 bases each). The CDR3 spans 13 residues. V gave up 7 bases and J gave up 5 bases, with 13 bases separating them. Germline loops: CDR1 SGHVS, CDR2 FQNEAQ. CDR3 nucleotides: TGTGCCAGCATTCGGGGGCTGGAAGATACGCAGTATTTT. It codes for CASIRGLEDTQYF. The full variable domain, completed using reference TRBV7-8 and TRBJ2-3, is GAGVSQSPRYKVAKRGQDVALRCDPISGHVSLFWYQQALGQGPEFLTYFQNEAQLDKSGLPSDRFFAERPEGSVSTLKIQRTQQEDSAVYLCASIRGLEDTQYFGPGTRLTVL.

At least ten counts were recorded for this clonotype. The V and J genes are TRBV2 and TRBJ1-1; 7 bases are a match to TRBD1. The CDR3 is made up of 15 amino acids. Germline values: CDR1 SNHLY, CDR2 FYNNEI. V lost 4 bases and J lost 1; bases outside the gene matches: 6. The CDR3 loop reads CASSVTGVTNTEAFF. The CDR3 DNA reads as TGTGCCAGCAGTGTTACAGGGGTGACGAACACTGAAGCTTTCTTT. The variable domain in full, completed from reference TRBV2 and TRBJ1-1, reads EPEVTQTPSHQVTQMGQEVILRCVPISNHLYFYWYRQILGQKVEFLVSFYNNEISEKSEIFDDQFSVERPDGSNFTLKIRSTKLEDSAMYFCASSVTGVTNTEAFFGQGTRLTVV.

This clonotype has at least ten counts. The chain recombines TRBV7-2 with TRBJ2-5; D is perhaps TRBD1 (5 bases). Germline V CDR1 and CDR2: SGHTA, FQGNSA. The CDR3 is made up of 12 amino acids. The V end was cut by 6 bases, the J end by 5 bases, with 10 bases between. The CDR3 is CASRTAGETQYF. The DNA for the CDR3 is TGTGCCAGCAGGACAGCTGGTGAGACCCAGTACTTC.

This clonotype was counted between two and nine times. The chain carries TRBV12-3 or TRBV12-4 and TRBJ2-2; maybe TRBD2 (6 bases). V gave up 5 bases and J gave up 0 bases, with 10 bases separating them. This CDR3 spans 15 amino acids. The CDR3 bases are TGTGCCAGCAGTCGGGACTCCGCGAACACCGGGGAGCTGTTTTTT. Protein product: CASSRDSANTGELFF.

Remarks on this clonotype: A much larger clone differs by one base, so this may be a read error. The CDR3 nucleotides read TGTGCCAGCAGCCACCCCTCCCCTGACCGACCCCATGGCTACACCTTC. As protein: CASSHPSPDRPHGYTF. This chain connects TRBV4-2 to TRBJ1-2; D is uncertain. There are 16 residues in the CDR3. Deletions cut 3 bases from V and 6 bases from J, with 20 bases between. Looked up from germline, CDR1 is LGHNA and CDR2 is YNFKEQ.